The rows below give T cell receptor beta chains drawn from one sample of a study of T cells in Graves' hyperthyroidism and ophthalmopathy. Using its own MiXCR run on the multiplex PCR reads, TCRdb lists one record per CDR3 protein. The data show 350,000 to 400,000 distinct CDR3 sequences, roughly 19% seen once. Sequencing was done on a sample of blood. Source of these receptors: a woman aged 18-29 years with Graves' hyperthyroidism. Each CDR3 is given with its conserved first and last residue. Fields, in order: D gene, V gene, CDR3 protein. A D gene is named only where the DNA matches it firmly.

>-|TRBV5-1
CASSSSFGLVTGELFF
>TRBD2|TRBV5-1
CASSLSLAGGLRDTGELFF
>-|TRBV11-2
CASSLGAMGELFF
>-|TRBV15
CATEERQAPGLPLHF
>-|TRBV12-3/TRBV12-4
CASRPTDRTANYGYTF
>-|TRBV15
CATSSAVQGLTEAFF
>-|TRBV30
CAWRRRRLLNSPLHF
>-|TRBV20-1
CSAIYRQRTEAFF
>-|TRBV12-3/TRBV12-4
CASSLPTSLGGGYTF
>-|TRBV20-1
CSAPSFGEQTQYF
>TRBD1|TRBV30
CAWSPPGTGRVNTEAFF
>-|TRBV6-4
CASENLGGQETQYF
>-|TRBV19
CASSLLGATEAFF
>TRBD1|TRBV6-1
CASTLIGQGNQPQHF
>-|TRBV24-1
CATSDVSQRQPQHF
>TRBD1|TRBV12-5
CASGYYLGQVSPYSGNTIYF
>-|TRBV12-3/TRBV12-4
CASSLAGAAYEQYF
>TRBD1|TRBV6-5
CASSYYPAGGTDGYTF
>TRBD1|TRBV12-3/TRBV12-4
CASSPGQERMDTEAFF
>-|TRBV10-3
CATTMRQGFSYEQYF
>-|TRBV4-1
CASSQPLTSYEQYF
>-|TRBV5-1
CASSLASLLNTGELFF
>-|TRBV6-4
CASSRVPAEFSGNTIYF
>TRBD1|TRBV29-1
CSVSSGGNYEQYF
>-|TRBV5-1
CASSPRETGYQETQYF
>-|TRBV28
CASSLATAGNTEAFF
>-|TRBV11-1
CASSSTTGLNTEAFF
>-|TRBV15
CATSLPGAIAFF
>-|TRBV12-3/TRBV12-4
CASSLKVRGGDGYTF
>-|TRBV6-1
CASSGPVDSTGELFF
>-|TRBV6-4
CASRPELGPGDPQHF
>TRBD1|TRBV9
CASSFGGRQGPFGYTF
>-|TRBV7-2
CASSLSQGLNYGYTF
>-|TRBV6-1
CASLLTWENTEAFF
>-|TRBV19
CASSIPGQGYNEQFF
>-|TRBV12-3/TRBV12-4
CASSLRGWNTGELFF
>-|TRBV20-1
CSARVRGGLGKNIKYF
>TRBD1|TRBV6-1
CASSGRTGARGYTF
>TRBD1|TRBV12-3/TRBV12-4
CASSPPVRGQPQHF
>TRBD1|TRBV15
CATRGRGQGNTIYF
>-|TRBV14
CASSQDLGDYGYTF
>-|TRBV18
CASSPGRADSGNTIYF
>-|TRBV11-2
CASRVTGTRNTEAFF
>TRBD2|TRBV6-1
CASTHLSGGANTQYF
>-|TRBV28
CASSLSGRSSYNSPLHF
>TRBD2|TRBV28
CATTAAGGYNEQYF
>-|TRBV29-1
CSVSSAGQGSYEQYF
>-|TRBV6-1
CASTQTGSGNTIYF
>TRBD1|TRBV7-8
CASSPGDSSIQETQYF